These 15 T cell receptor beta chains were sequenced from one sample in a study of cytomegalovirus exposure and HLA in healthy donors. The PCR made use of 60 Vbeta and 13 Jbeta primers. The data were produced by immunoSEQ multiplex PCR, yet TCRdb's version contains in-frame clones alone and is incomplete. This repertoire shows about 200,000 clones, more than 60% found once; its top ten account for roughly 0.22%. Sequencing was done on a sample of PBMCs. The origin of the receptors is a girl aged 2-10 years in good health and CMV-seronegative.

This clone was seen a handful of times. For the CDR3, the DNA is TGCGCCAGCAGCTCGGGACAGAGCTCCTACAATGAGCAGTTCTTC. Protein sequence: CASSSGQSSYNEQFF. The chain has TRBV5-1 and TRBJ2-1; 7 bases align to TRBD1. The CDR3 consists of 15 residues. Germline assignment: CDR1 SGHRS and CDR2 YFSETQ. V lost 3 bases to trimming and J lost 0 bases; unmatched junction nucleotides: 3.

V is TRBV29-1 and J is TRBJ1-4; the D gene is possibly TRBD1 (5 bases). Trimming left V 3 bases short and J 7 bases short, with 21 bases between. The V gene's germline CDR1 is SQVTM and CDR2 ANQGSEA. The CDR3 is 16 amino acids. The chain's CDR3 is CSVDSREGGYGEKLFF. The CDR3 DNA follows: TGCAGCGTTGATTCCAGGGAGGGTGGGTATGGTGAAAAACTGTTTTTT. Full variable domain (rest looked up from reference TRBV29-1 and TRBJ1-4): SAVISQKPSRDICQRGTSLTIQCQVDSQVTMMFWYRQQPGQSLTLIATANQGSEATYESGFVIDKFPISRPNLTFSTLTVSNMSPEDSSIYLCSVDSREGGYGEKLFFGSGTQLSVL.

V is TRBV10-3 and J is TRBJ1-1; no firm D call. Trimming removed 6 bases at V and 1 base at J, with 9 bases between. CDR3 size: 13 residues. Germline V lookup: CDR1 ENHRY, CDR2 SYGVKD. The CDR3: CAISPTQNTEAFF. CDR3 in DNA: TGTGCCATCAGCCCCACACAGAACACTGAAGCTTTCTTT.

The V call is TRBV10-3, the J call TRBJ1-2; 10 positions agree with TRBD1. With V trimmed by 6 bases and J by 8 bases, 9 bases remained unmatched. CDR3 length: 14 residues. Germline lookup yields CDR1 ENHRY and CDR2 SYGVKD. CDR3 in amino acids: CAISQDRGSKGYTF. CDR3 nucleotide sequence: TGTGCCATCAGCCAGGACAGGGGGAGTAAGGGCTACACCTTC.

This clone was picked up a small number of times. The chain couples TRBV5-4 to TRBJ1-1; D is uncertain. Germline values: CDR1 SGHNT, CDR2 YYREEE (reference sequence). The germline V and J ends were trimmed by 0 bases and 0 bases, with 9 bases remaining between them. This CDR3 is 15 amino acids long. The CDR3: CASSLARVVNTEAFF. CDR3 coding DNA: TGTGCCAGCAGCTTGGCCCGGGTGGTGAACACTGAAGCTTTCTTT.

The V and J genes are TRBV6-5 and TRBJ1-1; TRBD1 is a possible D gene (5 bases). Germline V lookup: CDR1 MNHEY, CDR2 SVGAGI. This CDR3 contains 14 residues. The ends were cut back, 6 bases at V and 9 bases at J, with 20 bases in the middle. CDR3 in amino acids: CASRQGGTAGKAFF. The CDR3 DNA reads as TGTGCCAGCAGACAAGGTGGGACCGCGGGAAAAGCTTTCTTT.

This rearrangement joins TRBV18 to TRBJ1-1; D is undetermined. V lost 1 base, J lost 4 bases, and 7 bases lay in between. This CDR3 has 13 residues. Per germline, CDR1 KGHSH and CDR2 LQKENI. CDR3 nucleotide sequence: TGTGCCAGCTCACCACACGAGGGCACTGAAGCTTTCTTT. Translating it yields CASSPHEGTEAFF.

The chain has TRBV4-1 and TRBJ2-1, with 11 bases matching TRBD2. The CDR3 length is 17 residues. Germline values: CDR1 MGHRA, CDR2 YSYEKL. V trimming: 2 bases; J trimming: 3 bases; junction bases outside the gene matches: 6. The CDR3: CASSQWASGGLYNEQFF. As DNA, the CDR3 is TGCGCCAGCAGCCAATGGGCTAGCGGGGGGCTCTACAATGAGCAGTTCTTC.

The V and J genes are TRBV7-2 and TRBJ2-7; 7 bases are a match to TRBD1. After removal of 4 bases from V and 4 bases from J, the junction contained 4 bases not matched to a gene. There are 13 residues in the CDR3. CDR1 is SGHTA, CDR2 FQGNSA, per germline. CDR3 amino acids: CASSSGGEYEQYF. CDR3 in DNA: TGTGCCAGCAGCTCAGGGGGAGAGTACGAGCAGTACTTC.

The chain links TRBV18 to TRBJ2-1; 9 bases line up with TRBD2. CDR3 length equals 15 residues. In germline, CDR1 is KGHSH, CDR2 LQKENI. J lost 5 bases, V lost 0 bases, and 2 bases had no gene match. CDR3 region: CASSPPTSGNNEQFF. The CDR3 DNA follows: TGTGCCAGCTCACCACCGACTAGCGGTAACAATGAGCAGTTCTTC.

V usage is TRBV6-5 and J usage is TRBJ1-1; D is uncertain. Trimming pared 6 bases from V and 0 bases from J, leaving 11 bases between. This CDR3 region has 14 residues. Germline CDR1 and CDR2: MNHEY and SVGAGI. CDR3 nucleotide sequence: TGTGCCAGCAGCCCACAGAGCATGAACACTGAAGCTTTCTTT. This codes for CASSPQSMNTEAFF.

This chain connects TRBV9 to TRBJ1-6, with D unresolved. Trimming stripped 0 bases from V and 9 bases from J, with 13 bases between. The V gene's germline CDR1 is SGDLS and CDR2 YYNGEE. The CDR3 extends over 15 amino acids. CDR3 residues: CASSVGEAVSSPLHF. Here the CDR3 DNA reads TGTGCCAGCAGCGTAGGGGAAGCGGTTAGTTCACCCCTCCACTTT.

The chain combines TRBV6-5 with TRBJ1-3; 10 bases are a match to TRBD1. CDR3 length: 15 residues. Germline V gene sequence: CDR1 MNHEY, CDR2 SVGAGI. The J segment lost 3 bases and the V segment lost 4 bases, leaving 3 bases of the junction unmatched. The CDR3 nucleotides read TGTGCCAGCAGTTGGACAGGGGGAGATGGAAACACCATATATTTT. This encodes CASSWTGGDGNTIYF.

The chain is built from TRBV25-1 and TRBJ2-2, with D maybe TRBD2 (6 bases). CDR1 and CDR2 from the germline V gene are MGHDK and SYGVNS. Trimming removed 3 bases at V and 6 bases at J, with 14 bases between. The CDR3 sequence is 15 residues long. CDR3 nucleotides: TGTGCCAGCAGTGACGCACTAGCCGGAGCCGGGGAGCTGTTTTTT. It specifies CASSDALAGAGELFF.

The rearrangement joins TRBV19 to TRBJ2-2, with TRBD1 identical over 10 bases. V lost 5 bases to trimming and J lost 6 bases; unmatched junction nucleotides: 21. The CDR3 spans 20 residues. Looked up from germline, CDR1 is LNHDA and CDR2 is SQIVND (reference sequence). The CDR3 region has the DNA TGTGCCAGTAGTGCCACGTCCGACAGGGGGCGTTGGGGAAAGGCCGGGGAGCTGTTTTTT. Its protein product is CASSATSDRGRWGKAGELFF.